The 24 T cell receptor beta chains given below trace back to one sample, sequenced in a study of CD8 T cells in ankylosing spondylitis. Study observations and caveats: Fewer than ten highly homologous variants made up a TCR beta motif, and this motif appeared characteristic of ankylosing spondylitis blood.

No antigens are known for them. Using its own MiXCR run on the 5' RACE reads, TCRdb lists one record per CDR3 protein. The sample has under 850,000 distinct CDR3 sequences, 19% seen once. Sequenced material: blood, either unsorted or a sorted T cell fraction (not recorded which). These receptors originate from a male donor with ankylosing spondylitis.

The chain combines TRBV9 with TRBJ2-1; 7 nucleotides match TRBD2. This CDR3 spans 15 amino acids. The V gene's germline CDR1 is SGDLS and CDR2 YYNGEE. J was trimmed by 4 bases and V by 5 bases; bases with no gene match: 9. CDR3: CASSAKWGGYNEQFF. In DNA, the CDR3 is TGTGCCAGCAGTGCGAAGTGGGGGGGTTACAATGAGCAGTTCTTC. Variable domain in full (rest from reference TRBV9 and TRBJ2-1): DSGVTQTPKHLITATGQRVTLRCSPRSGDLSVYWYQQSLDQGLQFLIQYYNGEERAKGNILERFSAQQFPDLHSELNLSSLELGDSALYFCASSAKWGGYNEQFFGPGTRLTVL.

V usage is TRBV6-1 and J usage is TRBJ2-5, with TRBD2 matching 12 bases. J was trimmed by 2 bases and V by 6 bases; bases with no gene match: 4. Germline V lookup: CDR1 MNHNS, CDR2 SASEGT. The CDR3 spans 15 residues. DNA for the CDR3: TGTGCCAGCAGAAAGGGGACTAGCGGGCAAGAGACCCAGTACTTC. This encodes CASRKGTSGQETQYF.

The chain couples TRBV29-1 to TRBJ2-7; D gene unclear. The CDR3 covers 16 residues. Germline V CDR1 and CDR2: SQVTM, ANQGSEA. Trimming removed 1 base from V and 9 bases from J, with 25 bases in between. CDR3 loop: CSVEGAASKGTTVQYF. The CDR3 DNA follows: TGCAGCGTTGAAGGGGCGGCTAGTAAGGGTACGACGGTGCAGTACTTC.

This clonotype has just a few counts. The chain has TRBV5-1 and TRBJ2-1; 8 bases are a match to TRBD1. Germline CDR1 is SGHRS and CDR2 is YFSETQ. The CDR3 runs 11 residues. The V and J ends lost 2 bases and 12 bases, in that order; junction bases with no gene match: 1. The CDR3 spells CASSLQGGQFF. CDR3 DNA sequence: TGCGCCAGCAGCTTACAGGGGGGGCAGTTCTTC.

This clonotype occurred a few times. CDR3 sequence: CASSYRMGGPSSYEQYF. Here the CDR3 DNA reads TGTGCCAGCAGTTATCGTATGGGAGGGCCCAGCTCCTACGAGCAGTACTTC. The V call is TRBV6-2 or TRBV6-3, the J call TRBJ2-7, with 7 bases lining up with TRBD2. CDR3 length: 17 residues. Germline CDR1 reads MNHEY; CDR2 reads SVGEGT. The J segment lost 0 bases and the V segment lost 3 bases, leaving 11 bases of the junction unmatched.

V and J are TRBV15 and TRBJ2-7; TRBD2 agrees at 7 bases. J gave up 2 bases and V 5 bases, and 6 bases lay outside the gene matches. Germline CDR1 reads LNHNV; CDR2 reads YYDKDF (reference sequence). This CDR3 comprises 14 residues. DNA for the CDR3: TGTGCCACCAGCGGCTTAGCGGGTACCTACGAGCAGTACTTC. Translation gives CATSGLAGTYEQYF.

The chain links TRBV20-1 to TRBJ2-7, with 8 bases identical to TRBD2. CDR1 and CDR2 from the germline V gene are DFQATT and SNEGSKA (reference sequence). J gave up 6 bases and V 0 bases, and 10 bases lay outside the gene matches. The CDR3 runs to 15 residues. The DNA of the CDR3 is TGCAGTGCTAGAGATCTAACGGGGGGGGATGTCGAGCAGTACTTC. Protein sequence: CSARDLTGGDVEQYF.

This clonotype was counted between two and nine times. V usage is TRBV12-3 or TRBV12-4 and J usage is TRBJ2-7; D assignment may be TRBD1 or TRBD2 (5 bases each). CDR3 length: 13 amino acids. Trimming removed 3 bases from V and 6 bases from J, with 12 bases in between. CDR3 sequence reads: CASSFGAPIEQYF. The CDR3, as DNA: TGTGCCAGCAGTTTCGGGGCCCCCATCGAGCAGTACTTC.

This clonotype was picked up a small number of times. V is TRBV29-1 and J is TRBJ1-1; no firm D call. Germline lookup yields CDR1 SQVTM and CDR2 ANQGSEA. This CDR3 comprises 12 residues. Trimming cost V 0 bases and J 4 bases, with 6 bases left between them. This chain's CDR3 is CSVEDSPTEAFF. CDR3 bases: TGCAGCGTTGAAGATAGCCCCACTGAAGCTTTCTTT. The complete variable domain, with remaining parts taken from reference TRBV29-1 and TRBJ1-1, reads SAVISQKPSRDICQRGTSLTIQCQVDSQVTMMFWYRQQPGQSLTLIATANQGSEATYESGFVIDKFPISRPNLTFSTLTVSNMSPEDSSIYLCSVEDSPTEAFFGQGTRLTVV.

This clonotype was seen more than once but under ten times. This sequence joins TRBV11-2 and TRBJ1-3; D gene unclear. The CDR3 has 16 residues. Trimming pared 2 bases from V and 0 bases from J, leaving 11 bases between. Per the germline V gene, CDR1 is SGHAT and CDR2 is FQNNGV. DNA of the CDR3: TGTGCCAGCAGCTTAACTCGGGCCAACTCTGGAAACACCATATATTTT. This gives the protein CASSLTRANSGNTIYF.

The V gene is TRBV29-1, the J gene TRBJ2-7; possible D gene TRBD1, 5 bases. The CDR3 extends over 12 amino acids. The germline V gene has CDR1 SQVTM and CDR2 ANQGSEA. Trimming took 7 bases from V and 0 from J, leaving 10 bases between them. In DNA form, the CDR3 reads TGCAGCGCCGTGGACAACTCCTACGAGCAGTACTTC. Protein: CSAVDNSYEQYF.

The rearrangement links TRBV12-3 or TRBV12-4 to TRBJ1-2; unclear D gene. V was clipped by 3 bases and J by 8 bases, with 13 bases between them. There are 13 residues in the CDR3. As DNA, the CDR3 is TGTGCCAGCAGTTTTGGGTCCCTCGGGGGCTACACCTTC. Its protein is CASSFGSLGGYTF.

This clonotype was counted only a few times. The chain is built from TRBV5-1 and TRBJ2-3; TRBD2 matches 10 bases. V gave up 1 base and J gave up 5 bases; unmatched junction bases: 7. Germline lookup yields CDR1 SGHRS and CDR2 YFSETQ. The CDR3 has 16 amino acids. The CDR3 nucleotides read TGCGCCAGCAGCTTGAGTAGCGGGGGGCGGGAAGATACGCAGTATTTT. It is translated as CASSLSSGGREDTQYF.

This clonotype was seen more than once but under ten times. The chain combines TRBV7-2 with TRBJ2-1, with 9 bases aligning to TRBD2. The ends lost 1 base at V and 2 bases at J; junction bases unmatched: 3. The CDR3 totals 16 residues. Germline V gene lookup returns CDR1 SGHTA and CDR2 FQGNSA. CDR3 in amino acids: CASSLVAGVAYNEQFF. CDR3 DNA: TGTGCCAGCAGCTTAGTAGCGGGAGTTGCCTACAATGAGCAGTTCTTC.

The chain uses TRBV15 and TRBJ1-1; D not certain. From germline, CDR1 is LNHNV and CDR2 YYDKDF (reference sequence). The CDR3 spans 14 residues. The V end lost 0 bases, the J end lost 5 bases, and 10 bases lay between the germline ends. The CDR3 loop is CATSRENRGTEAFF. The CDR3 DNA follows: TGTGCCACCAGCAGAGAGAACAGAGGGACTGAAGCTTTCTTT.

The chain recombines TRBV6-1 with TRBJ2-1, with TRBD1 matching over 8 bases. After removal of 8 bases from V and 4 bases from J, the junction contained 19 bases not matched to a gene. The CDR3 is 18 amino acids. CDR1 and CDR2 (germline): MNHNS, SASEGT. Written as DNA, the CDR3 is TGTGCCAGCTCAAACCCTTTTGGAGACAGGGGCTCTTACAATGAGCAGTTCTTC. Translation gives CASSNPFGDRGSYNEQFF.

The V gene is TRBV20-1, the J gene TRBJ2-7, with D unresolved. The CDR3 runs to 13 residues. Per the germline V gene, CDR1 is DFQATT and CDR2 is SNEGSKA (reference sequence). With 6 bases removed from V and 0 bases from J, the gap between germline ends came to 12 bases. The CDR3 DNA reads as TGCAGTGCCGAAGTGGTAGGCTCCTACGAGCAGTACTTC. It codes for CSAEVVGSYEQYF.

This clonotype was picked up a small number of times. The rearrangement joins TRBV9 to TRBJ1-2, with a tentative D call TRBD1 (6 bases). V was pared by 4 bases and J by 4 bases, with 14 bases between. Germline CDR1 SGDLS, CDR2 YYNGEE. The CDR3 has 14 amino acids. The CDR3 sequence is CASSNGQRSYGYTF. The CDR3 coding sequence is TGTGCCAGCAGCAACGGACAGCGGTCCTATGGCTACACCTTC.

The chain uses TRBV7-3 and TRBJ1-5; D unresolved. CDR3 length equals 17 residues. The germline V gene encodes CDR1 SGHTA and CDR2 FQGTGA. The V gene lost 5 bases and the J gene lost 2 bases, with 19 bases spanning the gap. CDR3: CASSHRVAHARNQPQHF. CDR3 nucleotides: TGTGCCAGCAGCCACCGTGTTGCCCACGCACGCAATCAGCCCCAGCATTTT.

This chain joins TRBV19 and TRBJ2-7; TRBD1 is a possible D gene (6 bases). The germline V and J ends were trimmed by 6 bases and 3 bases, with 12 bases remaining between them. This CDR3 contains 13 residues. Germline-derived CDR1 and CDR2 are LNHDA and SQIVND (reference sequence). In DNA, the CDR3 is TGTGCCAGTAGACAGGGAGAGGACTACGAGCAGTACTTC. Its protein is CASRQGEDYEQYF.

This clonotype was counted between two and nine times. The J gene is TRBJ1-5, the V gene TRBV2; D remains ambiguous. The germline V and J ends were trimmed by 4 bases and 2 bases, with 12 bases remaining between them. This CDR3 has 15 amino acids. The V gene's germline CDR1 is SNHLY and CDR2 FYNNEI. CDR3 nucleotides: TGTGCCAGCAGTGGAGACCCGAGGGGCAATCAGCCCCAGCATTTT. Its translation is CASSGDPRGNQPQHF.

This clonotype has more than one count but fewer than ten. The V and J genes are TRBV4-2 and TRBJ1-4; TRBD1 matches at 7 bases. Trimming took 4 bases from V and 0 from J; bases not matched to a gene: 5. The CDR3 is made up of 16 amino acids. The germline V gene encodes CDR1 LGHNA and CDR2 YNFKEQ. CDR3 region: CASSRDREATNEKLFF. In DNA form, the CDR3 reads TGTGCCAGCAGCCGCGACAGGGAAGCAACTAATGAAAAACTGTTTTTT.

V and J are TRBV29-1 and TRBJ1-1, with 8 bases aligning to TRBD1. CDR3 length equals 14 residues. The V segment lost 7 bases and the J segment 3 bases; nucleotides outside the gene matches: 10. Germline assignment: CDR1 SQVTM and CDR2 ANQGSEA. Written as DNA, the CDR3 is TGCAGCGGGAAAAGGACAGGGATGGACACTGAAGCTTTCTTT. Translation gives CSGKRTGMDTEAFF.

In this sample, this clonotype turned up a few times. This sequence joins TRBV10-3 and TRBJ1-1; D possibly corresponds to TRBD1 (6 bases). Germline V gene data show CDR1 as ENHRY and CDR2 as SYGVKD. The CDR3 has 13 amino acids. V lost 4 bases and J lost 3, with 9 bases in between. CDR3 coding DNA: TGTGCCATCAGTGGAGACAGGCACACTGAAGCTTTCTTT. The encoded protein is CAISGDRHTEAFF.